The rows below give T cell receptor beta chains drawn from one sample of a study of identical twins. TCRdb analysed the 5' RACE reads with MiXCR anew, one entry per CDR3 protein. The sample has roughly 1.6 million distinct CDR3 sequences, roughly a third seen once. Sequencing was done on a sample of cord blood. The origin of the receptors is a newborn girl in good health. CDR3s include the opening cysteine and the closing phenylalanine or tryptophan. Each record gives: clone size, J gene, D gene, V gene, CDR3 length, CDR3 DNA, CDR3 protein. D genes are given only for firm matches. The size entry is marked missing in some rows and otherwise reads once, few, many or a size class.

>NA|TRBJ1-1|NA|TRBV27|14
TGTGCCAGCAGTTCGAACCAACACGGCACTGAAGCTTTCTTT
CASSSNQHGTEAFF
>NA|TRBJ1-2|NA|TRBV21-1|9
TGTGCTCTAAACTATGGCTACACCTTC
CALNYGYTF
>NA|TRBJ2-2|NA|TRBV12-3/TRBV12-4|17
TGTGCCAGCAGTACCCAATGGGGCAGCTCGAACACCGGGGAGCTGTTTTTT
CASSTQWGSSNTGELFF
>many|TRBJ2-7|NA|TRBV27|11
TGTGCCAGCAGCCAGGGGCACGAGCAGTACTTC
CASSQGHEQYF
>few|TRBJ2-3|NA|TRBV10-3|13
TGTGCCATCAGGGGCCTCCGATCCGATACGCAGTATTTT
CAIRGLRSDTQYF
>few|TRBJ1-4|NA|TRBV4-1|15
TGCGCCAGCAGCTCCACGCAGGGGTATAATGAAAAACTGTTTTTT
CASSSTQGYNEKLFF
>NA|TRBJ1-5|NA|TRBV10-3|14
TGTGCCATCAGTTGCCTCCATAGCAATCAGCCCCAGCATTTT
CAISCLHSNQPQHF
>few|TRBJ1-1|NA|TRBV9|14
TGTGCCAGCAGCGTAGGGGGGGTGAACACTGAAGCTTTCTTT
CASSVGGVNTEAFF
>few|TRBJ1-1|NA|TRBV10-3|14
TGTGCCATCAGTGGGACCGGGGCGGACACTGAAGCTTTCTTT
CAISGTGADTEAFF
>few|TRBJ2-7|TRBD2|TRBV20-1|16
TGCAGTGCTAGAGCACAGGGACTAGCGCACTCCTACGAGCAGTACTTC
CSARAQGLAHSYEQYF
>few|TRBJ1-2|TRBD1|TRBV25-1|14
TGTGCCAGCAGTGACCGGGACAGCCCCTATGGCTACACCTTC
CASSDRDSPYGYTF
>many|TRBJ2-7|NA|TRBV2|12
TGTGCCAGCAGTGAATCCCCCTACGAGCAGTACTTC
CASSESPYEQYF
>few|TRBJ2-5|TRBD1|TRBV7-2|21
TGTGCCAGCAGCTTAGCTAGGACAGGGGAGTTTTGGAGGCGCTCCCAAGAGACCCAGTACTTC
CASSLARTGEFWRRSQETQYF
>NA|TRBJ2-3|TRBD1|TRBV20-1|14
TGCAGTGCTAGAAAGGGACAGGGGGCAGATACGCAGTATTTT
CSARKGQGADTQYF
>NA|TRBJ2-7|NA|TRBV21-1|14
TGTGCCACACGGTCCGGGACTAGCGGTCTCGAGCAGTACTTC
CATRSGTSGLEQYF
>NA|TRBJ2-3|TRBD1|TRBV3-1|13
TGTGCCAGCAGCCATACAGGGGGTACGCATTGGTATTTT
CASSHTGGTHWYF
>NA|TRBJ1-1|NA|TRBV3-1|14
TGTGCCAGCAGCCAAGGCGTGGGCGCGGGTGAAGCTTTCTTT
CASSQGVGAGEAFF
>NA|TRBJ2-1|TRBD2|TRBV5-6|15
TGTGCCAGCAGCGGCCGACTAGCGGGGCCCAATGAGCAGTTCTTC
CASSGRLAGPNEQFF
>NA|TRBJ2-7|TRBD2|TRBV3-1|17
TGTGCCAGCAGCCAAGCAAGTGCTAGCGGGACCTCCTACGAGCAGTACTTC
CASSQASASGTSYEQYF
>few|TRBJ2-7|TRBD1|TRBV3-1|15
TGTGCCAGCAGCGACGTCAGGGGGTCTAGCTACGAGCAGTACTTC
CASSDVRGSSYEQYF
>NA|TRBJ2-1|NA|TRBV10-2|14
TGCGCCAGCAGAAAGACAGTTAACGACAATGAGCAGTTCTTC
CASRKTVNDNEQFF
>NA|TRBJ1-5|NA|TRBV28|14
TGTGCCAGCAGCCACGGGATTCTTAATCAGCCCCAGCATTTT
CASSHGILNQPQHF
>many|TRBJ1-2|NA|TRBV11-2|14
TGTGCCAGCAGCTTAATTGGCCGGAACTATGGCTACACCTTC
CASSLIGRNYGYTF
>NA|TRBJ2-3|TRBD2|TRBV12-3/TRBV12-4|16
TGTGCCAGCAGTTCCCGACTAGCGGGGTGGACAGATACGCAGTATTTT
CASSSRLAGWTDTQYF
>few|TRBJ1-1|NA|TRBV29-1|14
TGCAGCGTTGAAGTTGCAGGGGAGAACACTGAAGCTTTCTTT
CSVEVAGENTEAFF
>many|TRBJ2-1|NA|TRBV28|13
TGTGCCAGCAGTTTTGGGCTGCACAATGAGCAGTTCTTC
CASSFGLHNEQFF
>NA|TRBJ2-7|TRBD2|TRBV4-2|16
TGTGCCAGCAGCCAAGACCTGACTAGCGGGGCCTACGAGCAGTACTTC
CASSQDLTSGAYEQYF
>many|TRBJ2-3|NA|TRBV7-2|15
TGTGCCAGCAGCTTAATGGGGGTCCCCACAGATACGCAGTATTTT
CASSLMGVPTDTQYF
>NA|TRBJ2-7|TRBD2|TRBV7-9|15
TGTGCCAGCAGCCGTACTAGCGGGAGTCCGTTCGAGCAGTACTTC
CASSRTSGSPFEQYF
>few|TRBJ2-7|NA|TRBV10-1|13
TGCGCCAGCAGCGATACAGGGTCCCACGAGCAGTACTTC
CASSDTGSHEQYF
>NA|TRBJ2-3|NA|TRBV3-1|15
TGTGCCAGCAGCCAACAGCGGACAGGCACAGATACGCAGTATTTT
CASSQQRTGTDTQYF
>NA|TRBJ2-5|NA|TRBV6-1|12
TGTGCCAGCAGTGACGTCGAAGAGACCCAGTACTTC
CASSDVEETQYF
>NA|TRBJ1-1|NA|TRBV15|13
TGTGCCACCTCCCCCACGCGAGTAACTGAAGCTTTCTTT
CATSPTRVTEAFF
>NA|TRBJ1-6|NA|TRBV20-1|16
TGCAGTGCTAGAGCTGGCGATAGGGTTGTCGATTCACCCCTCCACTTT
CSARAGDRVVDSPLHF
>few|TRBJ2-1|NA|TRBV4-1|14
TGCGCCAGCAGCCAACCGTCGGGGAACAATGAGCAGTTCTTC
CASSQPSGNNEQFF
>few|TRBJ2-5|TRBD2|TRBV5-4|14
TGTGCCAGCAGCTGGGACTATTTCCAAGAGACCCAGTACTTC
CASSWDYFQETQYF
>NA|TRBJ2-3|NA|TRBV20-1|16
TGCAGTGCTAGGAGGGGCGGGTGGACACACACAGATACGCAGTATTTT
CSARRGGWTHTDTQYF
>few|TRBJ1-5|NA|TRBV20-1|14
TGCAGTGCTAGAGGGGACATTAGCAATCAGCCCCAGCATTTT
CSARGDISNQPQHF
>NA|TRBJ2-1|NA|TRBV5-1|16
TGCGCCAGCAGCTTGAGACGGGGGAGCTCCTACAATGAGCAGTTCTTC
CASSLRRGSSYNEQFF
>many|TRBJ2-1|TRBD2|TRBV3-1|14
TGTGCCAGCAGCCACCGCGGGGGTACGGATGAGCAGTTCTTC
CASSHRGGTDEQFF